The present entry profiles one TCR beta chain with its context. Antigen: not known. The ends were cut back, 3 bases at V and 1 base at J, with 6 bases in the middle. The CDR3 covers 13 residues. These memory T cells were uncultured and sequenced directly after ex vivo isolation. This sample is part of a study of CD4 T cell repertoires in COVID-19. About the study: Relabeled CFSE-low cells, IL-2-expanded for approximately 10 days, met spikes from other coronaviruses.

Sequencing used immunoSEQ multiplex PCR; TCRdb keeps in-frame clones, though not all of them. The sample yields about 75,000 clones, roughly 85% seen once. General observations from the study: Several top expanded SARS-CoV-2-reactive clonotypes were shared by two or three memory subsets.

The source material was CD4+ T cells from peripheral blood, sampled after recovery from COVID-19. The sequence came from a human donor who had COVID-19. The rearrangement links TRBV12-3 or TRBV12-4 to TRBJ1-1; D unclear. The DNA of the CDR3 is TGTGCCAGCAGTTTCGACGAGAACACTGAAGCTTTCTTT. It specifies CASSFDENTEAFF.